The 8 T cell receptor beta chains below were found in one sample sequenced in a study of cytomegalovirus exposure and HLA in healthy donors. 13 Jbeta primers and 60 Vbeta primers were used for the PCR. Only in-frame clones appear in the TCRdb table, and some are missing; sequencing was by immunoSEQ multiplex PCR. The table counts some 80,000 clones; roughly 13% lies in the top ten. Sequencing input: PBMCs. These receptors all stem from a man in his fifties in good health and CMV-seropositive.

This chain uses TRBV9 with TRBJ2-5; possible D gene TRBD2, 5 bases. Germline CDR1 reads SGDLS; CDR2 reads YYNGEE. Between the trimmed V and J ends, which lost 0 bases and 2 bases, there was a span of 14 bases. This CDR3 is 16 amino acids long. CDR3 nucleotides: TGTGCCAGCAGCGTAGAAATTTCGGGGTGGCAAGAGACCCAGTACTTC. This codes for CASSVEISGWQETQYF.

The chain employs TRBV18 and TRBJ2-1; 10 bases line up with TRBD2. V lost 6 bases and J lost 4; bases outside the gene matches: 9. The CDR3 loop spans 16 amino acids. CDR1 is KGHSH, CDR2 LQKENI, per germline. CDR3 bases: TGTGCCAGCTCCCCAAACCTAGCGGGAGCATACAATGAGCAGTTCTTC. This translates into CASSPNLAGAYNEQFF. The full variable domain, with the rest looked up from reference TRBV18 and TRBJ2-1, is NAGVMQNPRHLVRRRGQEARLRCSPMKGHSHVYWYRQLPEEGLKFMVYLQKENIIDESGMPKERFSAEFPKEGPSILRIQQVVRGDSAAYFCASSPNLAGAYNEQFFGPGTRLTVL.

The J gene is TRBJ1-5, the V gene TRBV2; a possible D gene is TRBD1 (5 bases). In germline, CDR1 is SNHLY, CDR2 FYNNEI. The CDR3 loop spans 16 amino acids. The V end lost 4 bases, the J end lost 2 bases, and 15 bases lay between the germline ends. CDR3 nucleotides: TGTGCCAGCAGTGGCGTCGGGGGAAGCGGCAATCAGCCCCAGCATTTT. As protein: CASSGVGGSGNQPQHF.

V usage is TRBV10-3 and J usage is TRBJ2-5; D unresolved. V lost 0 bases and J lost 1, with 9 bases in between. This CDR3 contains 15 residues. The germline V gene encodes CDR1 ENHRY and CDR2 SYGVKD. CDR3 bases: TGTGCCATCAGTGAGTCAGGAGTCCTCCAAGAGACCCAGTACTTC. Its protein product is CAISESGVLQETQYF.

The chain recombines TRBV28 with TRBJ1-1, with TRBD1 matching 7 bases. Germline CDR1 reads MDHEN; CDR2 reads SYDVKM. J was trimmed by 3 bases and V by 6 bases; bases with no gene match: 4. This CDR3 has 13 amino acids. The CDR3 loop reads CASRPTGDTEAFF. The CDR3 nucleotides read TGTGCCAGCAGGCCAACAGGGGACACTGAAGCTTTCTTT. Full variable domain (remainder filled in from reference TRBV28 and TRBJ1-1): DVKVTQSSRYLVKRTGEKVFLECVQDMDHENMFWYRQDPGLGLRLIYFSYDVKMKEKGDIPEGYSVSREKKERFSLILESASTNQTSMYLCASRPTGDTEAFFGQGTRLTVV.

This sequence joins TRBV6-5 and TRBJ1-5; TRBD1 matches at 11 bases. Germline CDR1 and CDR2: MNHEY and SVGAGI. The junction had 5 bases not matched to a gene; V was cut back by 8 bases and J by 2 bases. CDR3 length: 15 residues. CDR3 nucleotide sequence: TGTGCCAGCTGGACAGGGGGCGTTGGCAATCAGCCCCAGCATTTT. The encoded protein is CASWTGGVGNQPQHF.

This chain joins TRBV19 and TRBJ2-2; D possibly corresponds to TRBD2 (6 bases). Germline lookup yields CDR1 LNHDA and CDR2 SQIVND (reference sequence). This CDR3 spans 16 amino acids. V gave up 4 bases and J gave up 4 bases, with 16 bases separating them. The CDR3 is CASSNPGLQRTGELFF. The CDR3 bases are TGTGCCAGTAGTAACCCGGGACTCCAACGCACCGGGGAGCTGTTTTTT.

Of note for this clone: A read error may account for a junction end that differs from germline. The gene calls are TRBV5-1 and TRBJ1-6, with 8 bases aligning to TRBD1. The CDR3 has 17 amino acids. The germline V gene has CDR1 SGHRS and CDR2 YFSETQ. CDR3 bases: TGCGCCAGCAGCTTGGCCCCGACAGGGGACCAAAATTCACCCCCCCACTTT. Translating it yields CASSLAPTGDQNSPPHF.